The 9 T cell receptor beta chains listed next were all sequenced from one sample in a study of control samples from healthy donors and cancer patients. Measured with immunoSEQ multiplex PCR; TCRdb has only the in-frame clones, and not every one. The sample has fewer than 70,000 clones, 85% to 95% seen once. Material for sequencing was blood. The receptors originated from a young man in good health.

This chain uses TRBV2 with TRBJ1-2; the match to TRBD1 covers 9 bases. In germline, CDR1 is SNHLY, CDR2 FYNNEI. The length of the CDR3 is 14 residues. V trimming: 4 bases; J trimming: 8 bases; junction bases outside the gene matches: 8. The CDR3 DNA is TGTGCCAGCAGTGGACAGGGGGTTATGGGGGGCTACACCTTC. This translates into CASSGQGVMGGYTF.

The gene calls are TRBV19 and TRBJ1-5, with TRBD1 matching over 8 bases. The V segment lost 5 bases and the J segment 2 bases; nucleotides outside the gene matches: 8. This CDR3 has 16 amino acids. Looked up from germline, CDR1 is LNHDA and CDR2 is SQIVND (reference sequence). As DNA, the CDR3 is TGTGCCAGTAGTCCCCGGACAGGGAAGGGCAATCAGCCCCAGCATTTT. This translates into CASSPRTGKGNQPQHF.

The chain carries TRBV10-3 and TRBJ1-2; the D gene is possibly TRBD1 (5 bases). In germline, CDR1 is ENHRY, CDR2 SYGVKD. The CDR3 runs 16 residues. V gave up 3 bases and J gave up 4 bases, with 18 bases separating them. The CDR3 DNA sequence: TGTGCCATCAGTGAAAGGGGCGACAGCCTTTTCTATGGCTACACCTTC. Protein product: CAISERGDSLFYGYTF.

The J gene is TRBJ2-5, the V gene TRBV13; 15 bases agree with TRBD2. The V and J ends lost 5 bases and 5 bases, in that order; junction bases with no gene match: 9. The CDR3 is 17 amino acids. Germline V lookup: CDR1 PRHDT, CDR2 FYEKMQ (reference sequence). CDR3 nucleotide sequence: TGTGCCAGCAGCCGACTAGGACTAGCGGGGGGGCCCGAGACCCAGTACTTC. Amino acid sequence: CASSRLGLAGGPETQYF.

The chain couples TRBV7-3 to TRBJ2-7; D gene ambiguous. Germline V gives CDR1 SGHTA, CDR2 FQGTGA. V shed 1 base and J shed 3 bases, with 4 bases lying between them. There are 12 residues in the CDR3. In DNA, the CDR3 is TGTGCCAGCAGCTTAAATGGCTACGAGCAGTACTTC. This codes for CASSLNGYEQYF.

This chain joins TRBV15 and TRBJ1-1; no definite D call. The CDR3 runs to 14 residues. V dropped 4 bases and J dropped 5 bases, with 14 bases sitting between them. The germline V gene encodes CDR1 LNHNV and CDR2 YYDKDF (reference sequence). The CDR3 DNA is TGTGCCACCAGCACCCGAAGGGTGAGAACTGAAGCTTTCTTT. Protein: CATSTRRVRTEAFF. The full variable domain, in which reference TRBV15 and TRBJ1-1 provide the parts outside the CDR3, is DAMVIQNPRYQVTQFGKPVTLSCSQTLNHNVMYWYQQKSSQAPKLLFHYYDKDFNNEADTPDNFQSRRPNTSFCFLDIRSPGLGDTAMYLCATSTRRVRTEAFFGQGTRLTVV.

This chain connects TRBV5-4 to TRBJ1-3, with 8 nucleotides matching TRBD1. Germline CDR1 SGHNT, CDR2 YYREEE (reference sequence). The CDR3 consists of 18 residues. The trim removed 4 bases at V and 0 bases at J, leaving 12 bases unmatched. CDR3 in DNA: TGTGCCAGCAGCACCGGGACAGGCGGCTTCTACTCTGGAAACACCATATATTTT. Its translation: CASSTGTGGFYSGNTIYF.

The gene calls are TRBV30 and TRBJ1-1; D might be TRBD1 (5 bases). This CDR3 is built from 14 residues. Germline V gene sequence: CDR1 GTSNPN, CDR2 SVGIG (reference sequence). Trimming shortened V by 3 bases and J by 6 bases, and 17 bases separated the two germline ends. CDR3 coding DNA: TGTGCCTGGAGGCTGGGAGGGGACGGGGCTGAAGCTTTCTTT. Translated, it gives CAWRLGGDGAEAFF.

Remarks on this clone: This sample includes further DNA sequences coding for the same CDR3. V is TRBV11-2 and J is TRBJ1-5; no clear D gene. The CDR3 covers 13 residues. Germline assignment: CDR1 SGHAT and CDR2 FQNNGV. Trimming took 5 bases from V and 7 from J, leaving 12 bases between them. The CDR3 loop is CASSRQEGQPQHF. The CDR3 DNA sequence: TGTGCCAGCAGCCGACAAGAGGGACAGCCCCAGCATTTT.